This T cell receptor beta chain was found in a study of beta chain features in type 1 diabetes. Study-wide findings and caveats: Because the template was cDNA, high-expressing cells might be over-represented. Within each of all four CD4+ subsets, Type 1 diabetes patients had TCRB CDR3s that were moderately but significantly shorter.

Expressed TCRB transcripts got sequenced, as all isolated RNA was reverse transcribed. Sequenced by immunoSEQ multiplex PCR; TCRdb stores in-frame clones only, minus some. The sample lists hundreds of thousands of clones, over 12% occurring once. Germline-derived CDR1 and CDR2 are SGDLS and YYNGEE. The CDR3 contains 13 residues. The V end lost 0 bases, the J end lost 4 bases, and 7 bases lay between the germline ends. A word on this clone: Its specificity is not known.

This receptor was obtained from a man aged 18-30 years with type 1 diabetes. The chain employs TRBV9 and TRBJ1-2; D call uncertain. The material sequenced was naive CD4+ T cells from blood. The CDR3 bases are TGTGCCAGCAGCGTAGACGGACTCTATGGCTACACCTTC. It yields the protein CASSVDGLYGYTF.